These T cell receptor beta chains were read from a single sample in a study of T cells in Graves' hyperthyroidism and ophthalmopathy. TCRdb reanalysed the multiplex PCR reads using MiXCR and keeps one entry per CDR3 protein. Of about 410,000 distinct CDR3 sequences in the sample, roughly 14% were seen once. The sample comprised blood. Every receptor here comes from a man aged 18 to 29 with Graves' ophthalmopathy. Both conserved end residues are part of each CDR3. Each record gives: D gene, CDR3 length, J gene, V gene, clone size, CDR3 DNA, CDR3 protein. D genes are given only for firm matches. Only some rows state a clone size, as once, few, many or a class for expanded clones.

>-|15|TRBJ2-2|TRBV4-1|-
TGCGCCAGCAGCCAAGTTTGGCGGGAAACCGGGGAGCTGTTTTTT
CASSQVWRETGELFF
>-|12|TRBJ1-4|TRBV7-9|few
TGTGCCAGCAGCCAGGACTTCCGACGTCTGTTTTTT
CASSQDFRRLFF
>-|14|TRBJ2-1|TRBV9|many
TGTGCCAGCAGTGCCGGGGCAGTCTACAATGAGCAGTTCTTC
CASSAGAVYNEQFF
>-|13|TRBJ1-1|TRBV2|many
TGTGCCAGCAGTGGGGATGGGCGCTCCAGGGCTTTCTTT
CASSGDGRSRAFF
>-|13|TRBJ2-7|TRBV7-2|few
TGTGCCAGCAGCCAAAGTTATGGGGGCGAGCAGTACTTC
CASSQSYGGEQYF
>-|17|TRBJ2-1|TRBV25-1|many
TGTGCCAGCAGTGACGGGACAAAACCTAAGGAATACAATGAGCAGTTCTTC
CASSDGTKPKEYNEQFF
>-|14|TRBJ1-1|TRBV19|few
TGTGCCAGTAGTATAGGTTACGGAAACACTGAAGCTTTCTTT
CASSIGYGNTEAFF
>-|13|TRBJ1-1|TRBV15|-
TGTGCCACCAGCAGAGATTTTTCCGGTGAAGCTTTCTTT
CATSRDFSGEAFF
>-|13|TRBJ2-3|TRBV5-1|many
TGCGCCAGCAGCTTGCAGTTCACAGATACGCAGTATTTT
CASSLQFTDTQYF
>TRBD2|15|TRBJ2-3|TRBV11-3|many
TGTGCCAGCAGCCTTGGGACTAGAAGCACAGATACGCAGTATTTT
CASSLGTRSTDTQYF
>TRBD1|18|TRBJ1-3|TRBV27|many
TGTGCCAGCAGTTTATCTCACGGGGGACAGGGGACGAGAAACACCATATATTTT
CASSLSHGGQGTRNTIYF
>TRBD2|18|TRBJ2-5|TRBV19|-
TGTGCCAGTAGGATCCCCGTGGCTAGCGGGGGGGGCGGGGAGACCCAGTACTTC
CASRIPVASGGGGETQYF
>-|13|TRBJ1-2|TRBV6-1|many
TGTGCCAGCAGTTTAGACAGGCAACTGGGCTACACCTTC
CASSLDRQLGYTF
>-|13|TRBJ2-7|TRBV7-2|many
TGTGCCAGCAGCCTGACCTGGGGCCACGAGCAGTACTTC
CASSLTWGHEQYF
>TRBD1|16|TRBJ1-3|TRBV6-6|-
TGTGCCAGCAGTTACATCTGGGGACAGACGGGAAACACCATATATTTT
CASSYIWGQTGNTIYF
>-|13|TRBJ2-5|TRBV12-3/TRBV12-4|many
TGTGCCAGCAGTTTAAGGCAGCAAGAGACCCAGTACTTC
CASSLRQQETQYF
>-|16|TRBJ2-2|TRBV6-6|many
TGTGCCAGCAGTTACTCGGCCCTGGAGAACACCGGGGAGCTGTTTTTT
CASSYSALENTGELFF
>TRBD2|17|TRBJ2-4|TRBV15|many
TGTGCCACCAGCAGTGGGTCTAGCGGGCGAGCCAAAAACATTCAGTACTTC
CATSSGSSGRAKNIQYF
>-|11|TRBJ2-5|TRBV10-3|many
TGTGCCACAGGACACGAAGAGACCCAGTACTTC
CATGHEETQYF
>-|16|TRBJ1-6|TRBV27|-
TGTGCCAGCAGTCCCATAGGGGGCTCCTATAATTCACCCCTCCACTTT
CASSPIGGSYNSPLHF
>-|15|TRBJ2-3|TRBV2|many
TGTGCCAGCAGTGAAGACGGGGTCGGGGGAGATACGCAGTATTTT
CASSEDGVGGDTQYF
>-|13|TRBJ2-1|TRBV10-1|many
TGCGCCAGCAGCCCAGGACGGTACAATGAGCAGTTCTTC
CASSPGRYNEQFF
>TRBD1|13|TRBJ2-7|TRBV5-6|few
TGTGCCAGCAGCTGGGGGACAGAGTACGAGCAGTACTTC
CASSWGTEYEQYF
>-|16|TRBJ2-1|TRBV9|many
TGTGCCAGCAGCGTAGAGGCAAGCGGGTCCTACAATGAGCAGTTCTTC
CASSVEASGSYNEQFF
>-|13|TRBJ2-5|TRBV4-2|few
TGTGCCAGCAGCTCGGGGGTCCAAGAGACCCAGTACTTC
CASSSGVQETQYF
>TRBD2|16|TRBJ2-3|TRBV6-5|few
TGTGCCAGCAGTCACGGGGGGGCCTACGGCACAGATACGCAGTATTTT
CASSHGGAYGTDTQYF
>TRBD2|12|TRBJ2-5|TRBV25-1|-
TGTGCCAGCAGTGATCTCAGCGGGGGGACGTACTTC
CASSDLSGGTYF
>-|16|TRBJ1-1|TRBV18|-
TGTGCCAGCTCACCTCAACAGGGCCCTTATGACACTGAAGCTTTCTTT
CASSPQQGPYDTEAFF
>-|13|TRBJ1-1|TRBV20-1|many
TGCAGTGCTAGCCGAGGGGTTAACACTGAAGCTTTCTTT
CSASRGVNTEAFF
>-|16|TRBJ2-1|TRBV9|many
TGTGCCAGCAGCGTAGAACCCTCGTTGGGGAGGAATGAGCAGTTCTTC
CASSVEPSLGRNEQFF
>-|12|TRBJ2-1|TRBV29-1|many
TGCAGCGTTGATTCAGGAAACAATGAGCAGTTCTTC
CSVDSGNNEQFF
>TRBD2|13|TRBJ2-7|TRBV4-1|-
TGCGCCAGCAGCCAATCGGGGAGGGGCGAGCAGTACTTC
CASSQSGRGEQYF
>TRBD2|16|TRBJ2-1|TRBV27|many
TGTGCCAGCGCAACCTCGGTGGGACTAGCGAACAATGAGCAGTTCTTC
CASATSVGLANNEQFF
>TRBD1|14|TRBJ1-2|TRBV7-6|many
TGTGCCAGCAGCTTAGGACAGGGGGTGGATGGCTACACCTTC
CASSLGQGVDGYTF
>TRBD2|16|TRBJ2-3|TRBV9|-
TGTGCCAGCAGCTCCCACTTAGGACTAGCCACAGATACGCAGTATTTT
CASSSHLGLATDTQYF
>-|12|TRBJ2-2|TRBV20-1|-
TGCAGTGTGTCGCCATACACCGGGGAGCTGTCTTTT
CSVSPYTGELSF
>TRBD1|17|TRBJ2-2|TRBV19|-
TGTGCCAGTAGCCGGACGGGACAGACAACGGGGACCGGGGAGCTGTTTTTT
CASSRTGQTTGTGELFF
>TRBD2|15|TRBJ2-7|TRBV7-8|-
TGTGCCAGCAGCCTAAGACTAGCGGGAGCCCACGAGCAGTACTTC
CASSLRLAGAHEQYF
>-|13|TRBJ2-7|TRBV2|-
TGTGCCAGCAAGATTCGGGGATCCTACGAGCAGTACTTC
CASKIRGSYEQYF
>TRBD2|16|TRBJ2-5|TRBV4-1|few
TGCGCCAGCAGCCAAGAAAGCGGGGAGATACAAGAGACCCAGTACTTC
CASSQESGEIQETQYF
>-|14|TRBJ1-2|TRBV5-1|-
TGCGCCAGCAGCTTGTTTACGACTAACTATGGCTACACCTTC
CASSLFTTNYGYTF
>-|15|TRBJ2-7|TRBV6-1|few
TGTGCCAGCAGCCCAGGGTCGTACCTATCCTACGAGCAGTACTTC
CASSPGSYLSYEQYF
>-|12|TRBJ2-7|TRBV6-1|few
TGTGCCAGCAGTGACACAGCCTACGAGCAGTACTTC
CASSDTAYEQYF
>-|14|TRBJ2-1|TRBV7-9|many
TGTGCCAGCAGCTTAGCCTTAGGGAACAATGAGCAGTTCTTC
CASSLALGNNEQFF
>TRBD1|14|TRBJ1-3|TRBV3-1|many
TGTGCCAGCAGCCCAGACAGGGGGCGAAACACCATATATTTT
CASSPDRGRNTIYF
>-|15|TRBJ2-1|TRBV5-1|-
TGCGCCAGCAGCTGGGGACTACAGGGCGGGAGTGAGCAGTTCTTC
CASSWGLQGGSEQFF
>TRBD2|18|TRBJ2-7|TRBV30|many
TGTGCCTGGAGTGTACGATGGGCGACGCTAGCGGGTCACTACGAGCAGTACTTC
CAWSVRWATLAGHYEQYF
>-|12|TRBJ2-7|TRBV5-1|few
TGCGCCAGCAGTAGGACAGCTCTCGAGCAGTACTTC
CASSRTALEQYF
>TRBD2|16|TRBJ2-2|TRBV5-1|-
TGCGCCAGCAGCCTAGCACTAGCGGGAGTCCCCGGGGAGCTGTTTTTT
CASSLALAGVPGELFF
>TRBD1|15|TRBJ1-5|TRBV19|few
TGTGCCAGTAGTATTTTGGGACAGGGTAGACAGCCCCAGCATTTT
CASSILGQGRQPQHF
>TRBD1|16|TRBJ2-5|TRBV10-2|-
TGCGCCAGCAGTGAGCCAGCCGGGACAGGACAAGAGACCCAGTACTTC
CASSEPAGTGQETQYF
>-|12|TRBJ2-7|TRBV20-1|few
TGCAGTGCTAGACCGGTATACCCGGAGCAGTACTTC
CSARPVYPEQYF
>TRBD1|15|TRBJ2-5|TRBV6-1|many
TGTGCCAGCAGTGGATTACAGGGGGGAGGAGAGACCCAGTACTTC
CASSGLQGGGETQYF